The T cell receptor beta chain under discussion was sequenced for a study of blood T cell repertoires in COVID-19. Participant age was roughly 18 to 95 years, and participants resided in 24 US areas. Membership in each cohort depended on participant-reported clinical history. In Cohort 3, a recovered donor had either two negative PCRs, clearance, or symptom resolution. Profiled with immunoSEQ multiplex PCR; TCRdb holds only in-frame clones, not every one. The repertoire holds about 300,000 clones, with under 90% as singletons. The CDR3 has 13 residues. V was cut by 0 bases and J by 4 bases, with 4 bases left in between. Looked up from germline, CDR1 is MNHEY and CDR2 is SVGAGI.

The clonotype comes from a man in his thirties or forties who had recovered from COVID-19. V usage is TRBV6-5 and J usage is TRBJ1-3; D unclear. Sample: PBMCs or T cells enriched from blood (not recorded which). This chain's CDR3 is CASSYSRGNTIYF. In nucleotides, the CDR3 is TGTGCCAGCAGTTACTCGAGGGGAAACACCATATATTTT.